Below are 27 T cell receptor beta chains sequenced from a single sample in a study of cytomegalovirus exposure and HLA in healthy donors. The method was immunoSEQ multiplex PCR; TCRdb's version includes in-frame clones alone and lacks a portion of them. The sample carries 150,000 or so clones, more than 80% recorded once. The sequenced material came from PBMCs. The receptors were sampled from a woman between 25 and 40 years old in good health and CMV-seropositive.

This clone was seen once. The chain is built from TRBV11-2 and TRBJ2-2, with D possibly TRBD2 on 5 matching bases. In germline, CDR1 is SGHAT, CDR2 FQNNGV. V was trimmed by 5 bases and J by 1 base, leaving 17 bases between them. This CDR3 contains 17 residues. In DNA form, the CDR3 reads TGTGCCAGCAGCCCCCGAGCCCTGAGCGGGAACACCGGGGAGCTGTTTTTT. Amino acid sequence: CASSPRALSGNTGELFF. The full variable domain, in which reference TRBV11-2 and TRBJ2-2 provide the parts outside the CDR3, is EAGVAQSPRYKIIEKRQSVAFWCNPISGHATLYWYQQILGQGPKLLIQFQNNGVVDDSQLPKDRFSAERLKGVDSTLKIQPAKLEDSAVYLCASSPRALSGNTGELFFGEGSRLTVL.

The chain joins TRBV4-1 to TRBJ2-5, with a weak D call TRBD1 (5 bases). The CDR3 runs 15 residues. V lost 1 base and J lost 1, with 10 bases in between. In germline, CDR1 is MGHRA, CDR2 YSYEKL. Written as DNA, the CDR3 is TGCGCCAGCAGCCAAGGCAGGGTACGCCAAGAGACCCAGTACTTC. Translated: CASSQGRVRQETQYF.

In this sample, this clone turned up a few times. This chain uses TRBV14 with TRBJ1-2; no reliable D call. V was clipped by 4 bases and J by 8 bases, with 14 bases between them. Germline V gives CDR1 SGHDN, CDR2 FVKESK. The CDR3 contains 13 residues. The CDR3 protein is CASSPTAVWGYTF. The CDR3 DNA follows: TGTGCCAGCAGCCCCACAGCCGTCTGGGGCTACACCTTC.

The chain couples TRBV7-9 to TRBJ2-3; D uncertain. V lost 3 bases and J lost 7, with 11 bases in between. CDR3 length: 13 residues. CDR1 and CDR2 (germline): SEHNR, FQNEAQ (reference sequence). CDR3 sequence: CASSFYDSNTQYF. Here the CDR3 DNA reads TGTGCCAGCAGCTTTTACGACTCGAATACGCAGTATTTT. The entire variable domain, with the rest obtained from reference TRBV7-9 and TRBJ2-3, is as follows: DTGVSQNPRHKITKRGQNVTFRCDPISEHNRLYWYRQTLGQGPEFLTYFQNEAQLEKSRLLSDRFSAERPKGSFSTLEIQRTEQGDSAMYLCASSFYDSNTQYFGPGTRLTVL.

The V gene is TRBV29-1, the J gene TRBJ2-5; 7 bases line up with TRBD2. V lost 5 bases and J lost 5; bases outside the gene matches: 8. CDR1 SQVTM and CDR2 ANQGSEA come from the germline V gene. The CDR3 consists of 13 residues. The CDR3 DNA is TGCAGCGTTAGACTAGCTGAAGCCGAGACCCAGTACTTC. Its translation is CSVRLAEAETQYF.

The chain employs TRBV7-9 and TRBJ2-1, with D possibly matching TRBD2 (6 bases). The CDR3 runs to 16 residues. Germline loops: CDR1 SEHNR, CDR2 FQNEAQ (reference sequence). V shed 3 bases and J shed 0 bases, with 12 bases lying between them. CDR3 nucleotides: TGTGCCAGCAGCTTTCAACCGGGAGTCTCCTACAATGAGCAGTTCTTC. Amino acid sequence: CASSFQPGVSYNEQFF.

This chain joins TRBV6-5 and TRBJ1-2; 11 nucleotides match TRBD1. Germline V gene lookup returns CDR1 MNHEY and CDR2 SVGAGI. V was clipped by 6 bases and J by 0 bases; unmatched bases: 0. This CDR3 spans 14 amino acids. This chain's CDR3 is CASRGQGANYGYTF. The CDR3 nucleotides are TGTGCCAGCAGGGGACAGGGGGCTAACTATGGCTACACCTTC.

This sequence joins TRBV2 and TRBJ2-3; TRBD2 aligns across 12 bases. The CDR3 spans 14 residues. Germline V gene lookup returns CDR1 SNHLY and CDR2 FYNNEI. Germline trimming cut 4 bases from V and 5 bases from J; bases unmatched to any gene: 1. The CDR3 loop is CASSVTSGGDTQYF. Here the CDR3 DNA reads TGTGCCAGCAGTGTGACTAGCGGGGGAGATACGCAGTATTTT.

The chain combines TRBV28 with TRBJ2-7; 11 bases match TRBD1. Germline V CDR1 and CDR2: MDHEN, SYDVKM. CDR3 length equals 17 residues. The V segment lost 9 bases and the J segment 3 bases; nucleotides outside the gene matches: 16. CDR3 DNA: TGTGCCAGTTCCGGGACAGGGGGTACTAGGGCTTTCTACGAGCAGTACTTC. Protein product: CASSGTGGTRAFYEQYF.

The rearrangement uses TRBV5-1 and TRBJ2-4, with D perhaps TRBD1 (5 bases). This CDR3 spans 15 amino acids. V was cut by 0 bases and J by 3 bases, with 10 bases left in between. Germline CDR1 SGHRS, CDR2 YFSETQ. CDR3 nucleotides: TGCGCCAGCAGCTTGGGGCAGGGCGGCAAAAACATTCAGTACTTC. It translates to CASSLGQGGKNIQYF.

This clone has just a few counts. V and J are TRBV7-2 and TRBJ1-3; 8 bases are shared with TRBD1. Germline CDR1 is SGHTA and CDR2 is FQGNSA. The CDR3 spans 17 residues. The V segment lost 4 bases and the J segment 2 bases; nucleotides outside the gene matches: 10. The CDR3 sequence is CASSYGQGLLAGNTIYF. The CDR3, as DNA: TGTGCCAGCAGCTACGGACAGGGATTATTAGCTGGAAACACCATATATTTT.

This clone appeared a single time. The CDR3 sequence is CASSLADPRGEAFF. DNA for the CDR3: TGTGCCAGCAGTTTGGCAGACCCTAGGGGTGAAGCTTTCTTT. The rearrangement joins TRBV28 to TRBJ1-1; D perhaps matches TRBD1 (5 bases). The CDR3 consists of 14 residues. Trimming cost V 3 bases and J 7 bases, with 15 bases left between them. The germline V gene has CDR1 MDHEN and CDR2 SYDVKM.

The V call is TRBV11-2, the J call TRBJ2-1; D gene uncertain. V lost 1 base and J 2 bases, leaving 9 bases between the germline ends. From germline, CDR1 is SGHAT and CDR2 FQNNGV. The CDR3 contains 15 residues. CDR3 DNA sequence: TGTGCCAGCAGCTTAGTCTCCAGTCCCTACAATGAGCAGTTCTTC. Translating gives CASSLVSSPYNEQFF.

The V gene is TRBV5-1, the J gene TRBJ2-3; 11 bases fit TRBD2. This CDR3 has 15 residues. The V gene's germline CDR1 is SGHRS and CDR2 YFSETQ. Unmatched junction bases numbered 2, after V lost 1 base and J lost 4 bases. CDR3 amino acids: CASSLTSGSPDTQYF. The CDR3 bases are TGCGCCAGCAGCTTGACTAGCGGGAGCCCAGATACGCAGTATTTT.

The chain combines TRBV6-1 with TRBJ1-2; unclear D gene. Deletions cut 1 base from V and 4 bases from J, with 22 bases between. The CDR3 has 18 residues. Per germline, CDR1 MNHNS and CDR2 SASEGT. CDR3 nucleotide sequence: TGTGCCAGCAGTGAAGTCCCCGGGTTTAGATTTCCCCTCTATGGCTACACCTTC. Translated, it gives CASSEVPGFRFPLYGYTF.

This clone was recorded once. The gene calls are TRBV5-1 and TRBJ2-7, with D tentatively TRBD2 (6 bases). The CDR3 loop spans 15 amino acids. The V end lost 0 bases, the J end lost 7 bases, and 17 bases lay between the germline ends. Germline CDR1 reads SGHRS; CDR2 reads YFSETQ. The chain's CDR3 is CASSLVAVSGGEQYF. The CDR3 nucleotides read TGCGCCAGCAGCTTGGTAGCGGTCTCAGGAGGGGAGCAGTACTTC.

This chain links TRBV6-6 with TRBJ2-5; perhaps TRBD2 as D (6 bases). The CDR3 contains 15 residues. V dropped 10 bases and J dropped 5 bases, with 23 bases sitting between them. The germline gives CDR1 MNHNY, CDR2 SVGAGI (reference sequence). CDR3 nucleotides: TGTGCCACGAGCCGCGGGGCCACCCTCCGCGAGACCCAGTACTTC. Encoded protein: CATSRGATLRETQYF.

This chain connects TRBV7-9 to TRBJ2-2; possibly TRBD2 for D (5 bases). Germline V CDR1 and CDR2: SEHNR, FQNEAQ (reference sequence). The CDR3 spans 15 residues. V lost 1 base and J lost 5, with 11 bases in between. The CDR3 reads CASSLDNPGTGELFF. The CDR3 DNA reads as TGTGCCAGCAGCTTAGATAACCCGGGGACCGGGGAGCTGTTTTTT.

The rearrangement joins TRBV5-6 to TRBJ2-1; a weak D match, TRBD2 (5 bases). Germline CDR1 reads SGHDT; CDR2 reads YYEEEE. This CDR3 contains 16 residues. Trimming took 4 bases from V and 1 from J, leaving 15 bases between them. This chain's CDR3 is CASSPARTPSYNEQFF. As DNA, the CDR3 is TGTGCCAGCAGCCCGGCACGGACTCCTTCCTACAATGAGCAGTTCTTC.

V gene TRBV7-9 combines with J gene TRBJ2-3; 8 bases are shared with TRBD1. The CDR3 is 15 amino acids. V trimming: 2 bases; J trimming: 1 base; junction bases outside the gene matches: 2. The germline V gene has CDR1 SEHNR and CDR2 FQNEAQ (reference sequence). CDR3: CASSLKQGGTDTQYF. CDR3 DNA sequence: TGTGCCAGCAGCTTAAAACAGGGGGGCACAGATACGCAGTATTTT.

The rearrangement links TRBV28 to TRBJ2-1, with D possibly matching TRBD1 (5 bases). CDR3 length: 15 residues. In germline, CDR1 is MDHEN, CDR2 SYDVKM. Trimming removed 7 bases from V and 0 bases from J, with 13 bases in between. The chain's CDR3 is CASNSPGHSYNEQFF. In nucleotides, the CDR3 is TGTGCCAGCAACTCACCCGGACACTCCTACAATGAGCAGTTCTTC. The variable domain in full, completed from reference TRBV28 and TRBJ2-1, reads DVKVTQSSRYLVKRTGEKVFLECVQDMDHENMFWYRQDPGLGLRLIYFSYDVKMKEKGDIPEGYSVSREKKERFSLILESASTNQTSMYLCASNSPGHSYNEQFFGPGTRLTVL.

The V call is TRBV19, the J call TRBJ2-5; 7 bases are shared with TRBD2. After removal of 8 bases from V and 1 base from J, the junction contained 1 base not matched to a gene. Germline lookup yields CDR1 LNHDA and CDR2 SQIVND (reference sequence). The CDR3 contains 12 residues. This chain's CDR3 is CASGGVQETQYF. The CDR3 DNA reads TGTGCCAGTGGGGGGGTCCAAGAGACCCAGTACTTC. Together with reference TRBV19 and TRBJ2-5, the CDR3 gives the full variable domain: DGGITQSPKYLFRKEGQNVTLSCEQNLNHDAMYWYRQDPGQGLRLIYYSQIVNDFQKGDIAEGYSVSREKKESFPLTVTSAQKNPTAFYLCASGGVQETQYFGPGTRLLVL.

The J gene is TRBJ1-1, the V gene TRBV19; perhaps TRBD1 as D (5 bases). The CDR3 extends over 13 amino acids. Germline V gene data show CDR1 as LNHDA and CDR2 as SQIVND (reference sequence). V gave up 5 bases and J gave up 5 bases, with 12 bases separating them. CDR3 amino acids: CASSPRVGTEAFF. Here the CDR3 DNA reads TGTGCCAGTAGTCCCAGGGTAGGAACTGAAGCTTTCTTT.

This chain joins TRBV19 and TRBJ1-3; D is possibly TRBD1 (5 bases). Trimming pared 9 bases from V and 4 bases from J, leaving 22 bases between. The germline V gene encodes CDR1 LNHDA and CDR2 SQIVND (reference sequence). This CDR3 has 16 residues. The CDR3 is CASLLNRGTAGNTIYF. In DNA, the CDR3 is TGTGCCAGCCTCTTAAACCGCGGGACTGCCGGAAACACCATATATTTT.

J is TRBJ2-5 and V is TRBV6-9; tentative D call: TRBD1 (6 bases). V gave up 5 bases and J gave up 4 bases, with 17 bases separating them. Germline CDR1 and CDR2: MNHGY and SVAAGI. There are 15 residues in the CDR3. As DNA, the CDR3 is TGTGCCAGCAGTCGTCCCGGGCCCAGGGGAGAGACCCAGTACTTC. Its protein product is CASSRPGPRGETQYF.

Only one count was recorded for this clone. The rearrangement links TRBV18 to TRBJ1-2; 10 bases agree with TRBD1. Per the germline V gene, CDR1 is KGHSH and CDR2 is LQKENI. This CDR3 contains 16 residues. Trimming took 3 bases from V and 6 from J; bases not matched to a gene: 10. CDR3 protein: CASSPLSPGTGDGYTF. As DNA, the CDR3 is TGTGCCAGCTCACCTCTGAGTCCCGGGACAGGGGATGGCTACACCTTC.

This rearrangement joins TRBV27 to TRBJ2-3, with 13 nucleotides matching TRBD2. J lost 3 bases, V lost 11 bases, and 8 bases had no gene match. Germline values: CDR1 MNHEY, CDR2 SMNVEV (reference sequence). The CDR3 contains 15 residues. CDR3 in amino acids: CAVRRLAGGTDTQYF. Written as DNA, the CDR3 is TGTGCCGTCAGACGACTAGCGGGAGGAACAGATACGCAGTATTTT.